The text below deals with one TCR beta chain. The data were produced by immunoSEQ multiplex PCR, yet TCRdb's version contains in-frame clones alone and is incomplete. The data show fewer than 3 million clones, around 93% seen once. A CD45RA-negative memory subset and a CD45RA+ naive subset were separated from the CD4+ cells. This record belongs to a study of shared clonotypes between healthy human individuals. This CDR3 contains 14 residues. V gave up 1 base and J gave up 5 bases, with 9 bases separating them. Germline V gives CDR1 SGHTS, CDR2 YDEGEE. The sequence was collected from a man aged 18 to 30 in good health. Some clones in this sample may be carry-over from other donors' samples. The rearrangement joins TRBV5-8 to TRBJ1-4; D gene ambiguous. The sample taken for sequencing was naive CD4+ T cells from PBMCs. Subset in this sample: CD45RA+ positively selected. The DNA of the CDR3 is TGTGCCAGCAGCTTGAGACCCTCAAATGAAAAACTGTTTTTT. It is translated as CASSLRPSNEKLFF.